The entry below describes one T cell receptor (beta chain). Its target is not known. Regarding treatment: 15 to 20 received Ad26.COV2.S at low or high dose, single or two shots; several received placebo; per-sample allocation not given. The samples were gathered on day 63 after the first injection of vaccine or placebo. Ad26 vector vaccine expressed Wuhan-strain SARS-CoV-2 spike. This record belongs to a study of Ad26.COV2.S vaccination and SARS-CoV-2 variants. Turning to the study itself: Ad26.COV2.S was injected intramuscularly once or twice, 56 days apart. Study results and limitations: Reportedly, spike-specific CD8+ and CD4+ T cell responses achieved substantial breadth once vaccination had taken place.

The CDR3 has 15 amino acids. Germline lookup yields CDR1 SGHAT and CDR2 FQNNGV. V was shortened by 0 bases and J by 8 bases, with 16 bases between the two germline ends. Measured with immunoSEQ multiplex PCR; TCRdb has only the in-frame clones, and not every one. Of about 350,000 clones detected, about 89% appear once; the ten largest clones hold around 5%. The V gene is TRBV11-2, the J gene TRBJ1-1; tentative D call: TRBD1 (5 bases). The receptor was derived from a person between 18 and 59 years old who received the Ad26.COV2.S COVID-19 vaccine or a placebo. The specimen comprised peripheral blood, sampled in a trial of Ad26.COV2.S vaccine versus placebo. The CDR3: CASSLDPGTNIEAFF. Here the CDR3 DNA reads TGTGCCAGCAGCTTAGATCCCGGGACCAACATAGAAGCTTTCTTT.